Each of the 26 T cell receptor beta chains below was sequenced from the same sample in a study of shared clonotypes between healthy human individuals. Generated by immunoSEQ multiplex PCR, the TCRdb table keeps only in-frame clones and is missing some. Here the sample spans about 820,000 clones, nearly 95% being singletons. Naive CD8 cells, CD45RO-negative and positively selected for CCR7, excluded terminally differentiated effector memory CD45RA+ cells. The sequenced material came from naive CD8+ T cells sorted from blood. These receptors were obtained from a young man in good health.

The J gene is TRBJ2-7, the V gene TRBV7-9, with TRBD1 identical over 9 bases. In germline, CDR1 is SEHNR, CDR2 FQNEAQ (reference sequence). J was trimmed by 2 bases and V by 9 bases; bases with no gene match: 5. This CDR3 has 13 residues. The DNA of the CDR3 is TGTGCCAGTACGACAGGGGGTCCCTACGAGCAGTACTTC. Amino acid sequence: CASTTGGPYEQYF. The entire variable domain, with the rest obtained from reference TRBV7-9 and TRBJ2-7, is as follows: DTGVSQNPRHKITKRGQNVTFRCDPISEHNRLYWYRQTLGQGPEFLTYFQNEAQLEKSRLLSDRFSAERPKGSFSTLEIQRTEQGDSAMYLCASTTGGPYEQYFGPGTRLTVT.

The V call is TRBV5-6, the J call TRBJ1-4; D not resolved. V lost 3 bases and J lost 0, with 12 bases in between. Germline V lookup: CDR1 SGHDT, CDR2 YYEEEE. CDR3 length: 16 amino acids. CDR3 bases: TGTGCCAGCAGCTGGACTACGCGTGCAACTAATGAAAAACTGTTTTTT. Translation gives CASSWTTRATNEKLFF.

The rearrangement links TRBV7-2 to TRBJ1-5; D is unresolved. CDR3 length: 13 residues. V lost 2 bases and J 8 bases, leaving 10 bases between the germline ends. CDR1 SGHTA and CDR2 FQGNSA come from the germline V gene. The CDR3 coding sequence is TGTGCCAGCAGCTTAAGTCGGAGTGAGCCCCAGCATTTT. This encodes CASSLSRSEPQHF. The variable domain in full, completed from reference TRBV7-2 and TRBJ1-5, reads GAGVSQSPSNKVTEKGKDVELRCDPISGHTALYWYRQSLGQGLEFLIYFQGNSAPDKSGLPSDRFSAERTGGSVSTLTIQRTQQEDSAVYLCASSLSRSEPQHFGDGTRLSIL.

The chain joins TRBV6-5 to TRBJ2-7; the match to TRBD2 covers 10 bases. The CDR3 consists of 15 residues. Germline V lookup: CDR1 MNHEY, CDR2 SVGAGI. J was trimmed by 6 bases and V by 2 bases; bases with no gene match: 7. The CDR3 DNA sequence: TGTGCCAGCAGTTACCCCAGCGGGAGGGGTCTCGAGCAGTACTTC. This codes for CASSYPSGRGLEQYF.

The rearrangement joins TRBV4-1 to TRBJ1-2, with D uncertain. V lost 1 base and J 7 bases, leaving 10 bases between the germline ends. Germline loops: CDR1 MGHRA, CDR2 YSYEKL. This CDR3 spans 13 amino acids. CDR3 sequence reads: CASSQAGIGGYTF. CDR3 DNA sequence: TGCGCCAGCAGCCAAGCTGGGATCGGTGGCTACACCTTC.

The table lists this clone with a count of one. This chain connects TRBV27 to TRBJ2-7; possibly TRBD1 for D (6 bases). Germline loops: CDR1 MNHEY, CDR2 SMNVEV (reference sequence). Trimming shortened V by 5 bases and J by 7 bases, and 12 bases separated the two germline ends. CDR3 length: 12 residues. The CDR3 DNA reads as TGTGCCAGCAGTCATAACAGGGATGAGCAGTACTTC. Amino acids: CASSHNRDEQYF.

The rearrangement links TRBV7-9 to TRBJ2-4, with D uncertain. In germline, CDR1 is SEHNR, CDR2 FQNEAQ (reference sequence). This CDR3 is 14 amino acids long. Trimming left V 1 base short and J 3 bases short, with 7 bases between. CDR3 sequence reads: CASSLGPNKNIQYF. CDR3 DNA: TGTGCCAGCAGCTTAGGACCAAACAAAAACATTCAGTACTTC.

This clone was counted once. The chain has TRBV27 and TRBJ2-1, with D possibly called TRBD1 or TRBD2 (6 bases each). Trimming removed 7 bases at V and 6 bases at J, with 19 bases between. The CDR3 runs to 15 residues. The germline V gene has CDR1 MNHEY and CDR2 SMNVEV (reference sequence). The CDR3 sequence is CASTFVGGASNEQFF. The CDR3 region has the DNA TGTGCCAGCACCTTCGTCGGGGGCGCCTCCAATGAGCAGTTCTTC.

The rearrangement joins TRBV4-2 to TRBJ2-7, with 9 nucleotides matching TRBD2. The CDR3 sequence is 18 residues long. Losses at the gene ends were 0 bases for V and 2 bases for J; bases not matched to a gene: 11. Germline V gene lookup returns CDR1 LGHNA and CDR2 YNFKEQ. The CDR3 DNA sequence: TGTGCCAGCAGCCAAGATGATTTGGCTAGCGGGGCCGCCTACGAGCAGTACTTC. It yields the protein CASSQDDLASGAAYEQYF.

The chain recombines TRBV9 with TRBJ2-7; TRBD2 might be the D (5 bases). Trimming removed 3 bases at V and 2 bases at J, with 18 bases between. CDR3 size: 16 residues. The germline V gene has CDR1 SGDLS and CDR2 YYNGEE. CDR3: CASSARGAADPYEQYF. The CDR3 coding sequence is TGTGCCAGCAGCGCCCGGGGAGCGGCCGATCCCTACGAGCAGTACTTC.

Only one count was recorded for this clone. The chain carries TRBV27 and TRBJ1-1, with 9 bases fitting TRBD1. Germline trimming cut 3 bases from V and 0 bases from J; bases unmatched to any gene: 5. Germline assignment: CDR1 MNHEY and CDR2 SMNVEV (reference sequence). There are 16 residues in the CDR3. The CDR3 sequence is CASSLTGGGMNTEAFF. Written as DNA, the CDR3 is TGTGCCAGCAGTTTGACAGGGGGGGGTATGAACACTGAAGCTTTCTTT.

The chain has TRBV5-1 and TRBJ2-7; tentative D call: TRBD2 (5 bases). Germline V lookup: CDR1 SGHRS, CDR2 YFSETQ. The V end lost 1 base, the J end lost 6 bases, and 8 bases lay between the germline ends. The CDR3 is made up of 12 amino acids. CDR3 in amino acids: CASSLTSFEQYF. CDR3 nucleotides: TGCGCCAGCAGCTTGACTAGTTTCGAGCAGTACTTC.

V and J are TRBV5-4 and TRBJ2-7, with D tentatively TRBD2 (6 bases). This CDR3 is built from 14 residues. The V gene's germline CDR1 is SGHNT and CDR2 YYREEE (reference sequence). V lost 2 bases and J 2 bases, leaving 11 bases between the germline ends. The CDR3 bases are TGTGCCAGCAGCTTCGGGGAGGTAGCCTACGAGCAGTACTTC. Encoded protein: CASSFGEVAYEQYF.

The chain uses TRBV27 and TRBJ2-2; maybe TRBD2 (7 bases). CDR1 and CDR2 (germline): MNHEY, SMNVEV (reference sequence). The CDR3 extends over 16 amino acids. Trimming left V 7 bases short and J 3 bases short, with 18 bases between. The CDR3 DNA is TGTGCCAGCAAAGGGGGGGTGGGAGTTGACACCGGGGAGCTGTTTTTT. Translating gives CASKGGVGVDTGELFF.

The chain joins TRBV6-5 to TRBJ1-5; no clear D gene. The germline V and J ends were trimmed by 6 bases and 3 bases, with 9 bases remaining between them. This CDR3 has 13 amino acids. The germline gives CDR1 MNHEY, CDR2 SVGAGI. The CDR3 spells CASSPGDNQPQHF. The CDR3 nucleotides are TGTGCCAGCAGCCCTGGAGACAATCAGCCCCAGCATTTT.

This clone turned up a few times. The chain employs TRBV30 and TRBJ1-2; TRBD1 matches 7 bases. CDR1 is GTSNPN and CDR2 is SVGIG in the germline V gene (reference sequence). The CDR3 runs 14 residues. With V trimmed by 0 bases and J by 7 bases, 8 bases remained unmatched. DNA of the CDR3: TGTGCCTGGAGTGTTTACAGGGGTGGGTTTGGCTACACCTTC. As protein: CAWSVYRGGFGYTF.

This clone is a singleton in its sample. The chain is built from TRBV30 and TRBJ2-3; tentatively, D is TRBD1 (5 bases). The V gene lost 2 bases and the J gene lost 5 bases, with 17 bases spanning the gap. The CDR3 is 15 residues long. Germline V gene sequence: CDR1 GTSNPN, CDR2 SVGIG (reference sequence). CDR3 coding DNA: TGTGCCTGGAGTATGGGGCCTAGTGGGGAAGATACGCAGTATTTT. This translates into CAWSMGPSGEDTQYF.

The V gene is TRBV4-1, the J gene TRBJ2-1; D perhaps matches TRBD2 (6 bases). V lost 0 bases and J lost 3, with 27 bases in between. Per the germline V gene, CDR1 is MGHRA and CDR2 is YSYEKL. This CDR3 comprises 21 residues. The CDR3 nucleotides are TGCGCCAGCAGCCAAGATCTTTTAATGGTAGCGGACGAACGAAACTACAATGAGCAGTTCTTC. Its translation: CASSQDLLMVADERNYNEQFF.

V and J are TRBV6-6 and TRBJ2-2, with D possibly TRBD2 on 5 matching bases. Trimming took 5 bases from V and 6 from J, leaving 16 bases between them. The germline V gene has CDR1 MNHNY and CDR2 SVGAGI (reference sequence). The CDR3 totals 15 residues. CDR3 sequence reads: CASSGPLAVSGELFF. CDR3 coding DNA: TGTGCCAGCAGTGGGCCGCTAGCCGTGTCCGGGGAGCTGTTTTTT.

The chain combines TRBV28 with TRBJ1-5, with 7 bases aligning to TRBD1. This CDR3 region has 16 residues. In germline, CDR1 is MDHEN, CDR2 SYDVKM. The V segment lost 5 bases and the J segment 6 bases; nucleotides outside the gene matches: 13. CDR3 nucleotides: TGTGCCAGCAGTCCTTATAGACAGGGTGTTGGTCAGCCCCAGCATTTT. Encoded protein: CASSPYRQGVGQPQHF.

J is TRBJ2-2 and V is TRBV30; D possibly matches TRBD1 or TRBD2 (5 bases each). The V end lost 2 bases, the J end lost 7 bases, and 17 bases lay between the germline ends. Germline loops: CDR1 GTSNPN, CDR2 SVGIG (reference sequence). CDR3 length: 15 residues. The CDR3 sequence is CAWSNLGPFYGELFF. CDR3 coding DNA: TGTGCCTGGAGTAATTTGGGACCTTTTTACGGGGAGCTGTTTTTT.

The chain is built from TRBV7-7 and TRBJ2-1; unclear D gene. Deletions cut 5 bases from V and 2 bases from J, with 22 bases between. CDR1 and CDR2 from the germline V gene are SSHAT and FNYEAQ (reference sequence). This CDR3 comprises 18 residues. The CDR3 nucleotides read TGTGCCAGCAGCCTAAGACCCCTTCCACTTGATACCTACAATGAGCAGTTCTTC. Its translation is CASSLRPLPLDTYNEQFF.

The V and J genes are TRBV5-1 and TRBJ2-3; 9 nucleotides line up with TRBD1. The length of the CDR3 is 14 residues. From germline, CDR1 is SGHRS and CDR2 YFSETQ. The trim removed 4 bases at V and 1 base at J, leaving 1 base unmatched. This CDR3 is CASSRDRGTDTQYF. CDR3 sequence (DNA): TGCGCCAGCAGCAGGGACAGGGGCACAGATACGCAGTATTTT.

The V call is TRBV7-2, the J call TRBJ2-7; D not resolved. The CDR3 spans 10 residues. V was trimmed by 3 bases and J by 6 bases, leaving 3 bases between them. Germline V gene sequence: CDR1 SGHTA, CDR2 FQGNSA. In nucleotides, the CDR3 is TGTGCCAGCAGCTTGGGCGAGCAGTACTTC. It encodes CASSLGEQYF. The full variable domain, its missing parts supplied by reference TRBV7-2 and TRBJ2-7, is GAGVSQSPSNKVTEKGKDVELRCDPISGHTALYWYRQSLGQGLEFLIYFQGNSAPDKSGLPSDRFSAERTGGSVSTLTIQRTQQEDSAVYLCASSLGEQYFGPGTRLTVT.

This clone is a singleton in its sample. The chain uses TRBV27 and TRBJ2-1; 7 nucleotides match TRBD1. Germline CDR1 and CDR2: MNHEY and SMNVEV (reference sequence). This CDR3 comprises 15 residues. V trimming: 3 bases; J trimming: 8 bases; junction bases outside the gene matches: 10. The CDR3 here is CASSFVGGAWDEQFF. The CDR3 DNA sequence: TGTGCCAGCAGTTTTGTAGGGGGCGCATGGGATGAGCAGTTCTTC.

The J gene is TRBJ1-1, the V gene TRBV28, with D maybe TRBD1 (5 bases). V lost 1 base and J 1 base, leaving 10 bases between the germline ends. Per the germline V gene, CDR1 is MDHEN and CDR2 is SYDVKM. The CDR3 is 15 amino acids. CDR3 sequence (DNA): TGTGCCAGCAGTTTATATCAGGGCGGGAACACTGAAGCTTTCTTT. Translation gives CASSLYQGGNTEAFF. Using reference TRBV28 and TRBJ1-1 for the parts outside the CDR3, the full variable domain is DVKVTQSSRYLVKRTGEKVFLECVQDMDHENMFWYRQDPGLGLRLIYFSYDVKMKEKGDIPEGYSVSREKKERFSLILESASTNQTSMYLCASSLYQGGNTEAFFGQGTRLTVV.